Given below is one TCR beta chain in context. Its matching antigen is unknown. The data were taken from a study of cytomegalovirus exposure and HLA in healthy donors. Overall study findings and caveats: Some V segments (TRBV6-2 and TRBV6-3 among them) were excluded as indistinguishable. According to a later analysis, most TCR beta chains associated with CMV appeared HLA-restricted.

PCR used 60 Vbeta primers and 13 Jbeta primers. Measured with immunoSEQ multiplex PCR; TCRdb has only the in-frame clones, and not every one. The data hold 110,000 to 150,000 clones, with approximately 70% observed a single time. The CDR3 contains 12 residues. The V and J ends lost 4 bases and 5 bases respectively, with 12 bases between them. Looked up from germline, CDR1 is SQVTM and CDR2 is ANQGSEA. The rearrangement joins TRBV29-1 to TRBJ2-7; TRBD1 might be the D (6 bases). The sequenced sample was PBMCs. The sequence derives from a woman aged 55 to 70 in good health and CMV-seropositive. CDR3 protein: CSVAISGDEQYF. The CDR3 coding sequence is TGCAGCGTTGCAATTTCAGGGGACGAGCAGTACTTC.